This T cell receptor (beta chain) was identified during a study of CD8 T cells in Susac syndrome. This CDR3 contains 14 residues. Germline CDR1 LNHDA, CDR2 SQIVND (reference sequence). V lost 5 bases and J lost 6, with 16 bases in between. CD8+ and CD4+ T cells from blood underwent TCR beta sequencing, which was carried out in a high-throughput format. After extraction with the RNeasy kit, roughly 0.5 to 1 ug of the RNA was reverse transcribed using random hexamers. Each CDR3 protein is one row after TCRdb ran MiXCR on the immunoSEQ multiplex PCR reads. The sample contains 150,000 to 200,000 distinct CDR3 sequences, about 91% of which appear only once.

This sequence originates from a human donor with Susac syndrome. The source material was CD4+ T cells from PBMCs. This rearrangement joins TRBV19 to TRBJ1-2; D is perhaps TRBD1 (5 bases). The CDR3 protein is CASSDPGGSHGYTF. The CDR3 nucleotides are TGTGCCAGTAGTGACCCCGGGGGGTCTCATGGCTACACCTTC.